In this sample, the clone carrying this T cell receptor (beta chain) turned up many times. Antigen unknown. The data belong to a study of T cells in Graves' hyperthyroidism and ophthalmopathy. In the study overall: Initial diagnosis, before any treatment, was when peripheral blood was collected.

Out of approximately 10 ml of fresh peripheral blood came the PBMCs. Study-level findings and limits: Most thyroid clonotypes expanded above 0.001 appeared in blood too.

Amplification targeted TCR beta CDR3 regions from RNA transcripts. The HTBI primer set drove a first-round RT-PCR of the TCR CDR3. TCRdb re-called the multiplex PCR reads through MiXCR, storing one row per CDR3 protein. Among about 640,000 distinct CDR3 sequences listed, under 25% were seen once. V gave up 1 base and J gave up 5 bases, with 21 bases separating them. CDR1 SGHAT and CDR2 FQNNGV come from the germline V gene. CDR3 length: 18 residues. This chain links TRBV11-2 with TRBJ1-5, with D possibly matching TRBD1 (5 bases). The specimen was blood. The clonotype was recovered from a man aged 25 to 40 with Graves' ophthalmopathy. CDR3 bases: TGTGCCAGCAGCTTAGCAGAACCGGGGAGGGGAGGGGATCAGCCCCAGCATTTT. Encoded protein: CASSLAEPGRGGDQPQHF.